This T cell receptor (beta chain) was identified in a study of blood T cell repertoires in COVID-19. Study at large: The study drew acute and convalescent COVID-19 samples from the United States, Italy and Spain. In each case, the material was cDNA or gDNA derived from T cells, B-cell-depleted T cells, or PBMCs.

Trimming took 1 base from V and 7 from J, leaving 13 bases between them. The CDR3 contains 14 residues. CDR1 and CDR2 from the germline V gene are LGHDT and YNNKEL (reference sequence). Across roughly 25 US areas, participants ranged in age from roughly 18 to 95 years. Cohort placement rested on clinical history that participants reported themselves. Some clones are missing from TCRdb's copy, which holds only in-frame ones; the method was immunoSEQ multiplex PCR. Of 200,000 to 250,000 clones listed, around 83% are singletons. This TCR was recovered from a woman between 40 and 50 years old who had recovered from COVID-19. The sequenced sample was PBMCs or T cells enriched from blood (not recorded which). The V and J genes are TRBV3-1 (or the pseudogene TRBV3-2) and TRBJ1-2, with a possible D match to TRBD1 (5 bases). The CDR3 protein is CASSQVRDRSGYTF. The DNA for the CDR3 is TGTGCCAGCAGCCAAGTCAGGGATCGTTCTGGCTACACCTTC.